The 3 T cell receptor beta chains given below trace back to one sample, sequenced in a study of Graves' ophthalmopathy and Graves' hyperthyroidism. Scientists amplified the TCR beta CDR3 regions from RNA transcripts. HTBI primers were used in a first-round RT-PCR, which preceded a second-round multiplex PCR. TCRdb reanalysed the multiplex PCR reads using MiXCR and keeps one entry per CDR3 protein. The profile shows 150,000 or so distinct CDR3 sequences, 35% to 45% of them singletons. What was sequenced was peripheral blood. These receptors were taken from a man aged 25 to 45 with Graves' ophthalmopathy.

This clonotype was found many times. V gene TRBV11-3 combines with J gene TRBJ2-5, with 9 positions matching TRBD2. This CDR3 comprises 17 residues. V gave up 4 bases and J gave up 4 bases; unmatched junction bases: 13. Germline V gene lookup returns CDR1 SGHNT and CDR2 YENEEA. The CDR3 is CASSSLGLAGEGETQYF. CDR3 coding DNA: TGTGCCAGCAGCTCCTTGGGACTAGCTGGGGAAGGAGAGACCCAGTACTTC.

This clonotype has ten or more counts. This chain uses TRBV27 with TRBJ1-6; TRBD1 aligns across 10 bases. The J segment lost 8 bases and the V segment lost 5 bases, leaving 9 bases of the junction unmatched. This CDR3 spans 16 amino acids. Germline lookup yields CDR1 MNHEY and CDR2 SMNVEV (reference sequence). This chain's CDR3 is CASSDPGQGIYSPLHF. The CDR3 DNA reads as TGTGCCAGCAGTGACCCGGGACAGGGGATTTATTCACCCCTCCACTTT.

Ten or more counts support this clonotype. This sequence joins TRBV29-1 and TRBJ2-5, with TRBD1 as a possible D gene (6 bases). The length of the CDR3 is 10 residues. CDR1 and CDR2 from the germline V gene are SQVTM and ANQGSEA. Deletions cut 5 bases from V and 5 bases from J, with 6 bases between. CDR3 in amino acids: CSVQGETQYF. In DNA, the CDR3 is TGCAGCGTTCAGGGGGAGACCCAGTACTTC.